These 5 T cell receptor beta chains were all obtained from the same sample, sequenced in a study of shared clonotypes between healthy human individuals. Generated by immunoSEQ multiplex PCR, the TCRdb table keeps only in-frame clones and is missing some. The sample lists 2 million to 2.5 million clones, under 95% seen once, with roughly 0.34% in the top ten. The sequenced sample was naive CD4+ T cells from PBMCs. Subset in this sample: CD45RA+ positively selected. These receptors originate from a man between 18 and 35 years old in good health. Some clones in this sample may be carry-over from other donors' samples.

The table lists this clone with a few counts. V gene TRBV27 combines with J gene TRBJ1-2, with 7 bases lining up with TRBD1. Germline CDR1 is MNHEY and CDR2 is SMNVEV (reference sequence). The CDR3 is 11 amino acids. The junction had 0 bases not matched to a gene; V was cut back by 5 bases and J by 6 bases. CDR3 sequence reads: CASSTGDGYTF. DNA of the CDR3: TGTGCCAGCAGTACAGGGGATGGCTACACCTTC.

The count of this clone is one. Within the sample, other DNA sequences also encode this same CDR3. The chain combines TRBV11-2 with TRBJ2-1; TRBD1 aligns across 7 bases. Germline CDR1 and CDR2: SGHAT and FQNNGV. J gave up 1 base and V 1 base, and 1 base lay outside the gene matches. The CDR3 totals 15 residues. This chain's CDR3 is CASSLGQGSYNEQFF. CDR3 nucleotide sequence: TGTGCCAGCAGCTTAGGACAGGGTTCCTACAATGAGCAGTTCTTC.

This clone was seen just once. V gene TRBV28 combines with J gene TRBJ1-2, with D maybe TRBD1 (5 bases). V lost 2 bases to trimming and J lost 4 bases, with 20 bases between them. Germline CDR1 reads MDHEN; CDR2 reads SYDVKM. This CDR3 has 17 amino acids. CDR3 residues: CASSLRAGRRVSYGYTF. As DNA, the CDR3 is TGTGCCAGCAGTTTAAGGGCAGGGAGAAGAGTTAGCTATGGCTACACCTTC.

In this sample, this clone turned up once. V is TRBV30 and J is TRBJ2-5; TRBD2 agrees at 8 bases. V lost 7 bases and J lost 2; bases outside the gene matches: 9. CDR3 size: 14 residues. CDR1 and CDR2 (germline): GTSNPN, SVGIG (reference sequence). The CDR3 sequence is CALQEAGEQETQYF. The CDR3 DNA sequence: TGTGCCTTACAAGAAGCGGGAGAGCAAGAGACCCAGTACTTC.

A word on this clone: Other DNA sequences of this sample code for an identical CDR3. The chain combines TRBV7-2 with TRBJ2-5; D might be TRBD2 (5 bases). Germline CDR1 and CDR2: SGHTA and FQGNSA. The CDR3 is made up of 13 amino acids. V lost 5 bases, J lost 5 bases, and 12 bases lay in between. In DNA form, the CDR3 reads TGTGCCAGCAGCCTAAGGTCGGGGGAGACCCAGTACTTC. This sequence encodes CASSLRSGETQYF.